The 4 T cell receptor beta chains given below trace back to one sample, sequenced in a study of blood T cell repertoires in COVID-19. Some clones are missing from TCRdb's copy, which holds only in-frame ones; the method was immunoSEQ multiplex PCR. This sample has approximately 220,000 clones, with roughly 85% found just once. Sequenced material: PBMCs or T cells enriched from blood (not recorded which). These receptors all stem from a middle-aged woman with acute COVID-19.

The chain has TRBV28 and TRBJ1-5, with a weak D call TRBD1 (5 bases). The V gene lost 5 bases and the J gene lost 3 bases, with 11 bases spanning the gap. This CDR3 is 14 amino acids long. CDR1 is MDHEN and CDR2 is SYDVKM in the germline V gene. CDR3 residues: CASSAGFLNQPQHF. The CDR3 coding sequence is TGTGCCAGCAGTGCAGGGTTTCTCAATCAGCCCCAGCATTTT. The full variable domain, rest sourced from reference TRBV28 and TRBJ1-5, is DVKVTQSSRYLVKRTGEKVFLECVQDMDHENMFWYRQDPGLGLRLIYFSYDVKMKEKGDIPEGYSVSREKKERFSLILESASTNQTSMYLCASSAGFLNQPQHFGDGTRLSIL.

J is TRBJ1-4 and V is TRBV28; TRBD1 is a possible D gene (6 bases). In germline, CDR1 is MDHEN, CDR2 SYDVKM. This CDR3 comprises 15 residues. V lost 3 bases and J 7 bases, leaving 15 bases between the germline ends. The CDR3 protein is CASSFGGRLGEKLFF. DNA of the CDR3: TGTGCCAGCAGTTTCGGGGGGCGCTTAGGTGAAAAACTGTTTTTT.

V is TRBV28 and J is TRBJ1-6; D is perhaps TRBD1 (6 bases). Trimming removed 4 bases from V and 14 bases from J, with 24 bases in between. CDR1 and CDR2 (germline): MDHEN, SYDVKM. This CDR3 contains 16 residues. The CDR3 DNA reads as TGTGCCAGCAGTTCCCAGGTGAGGGGGATCGTACTAACCCTCCACTTT. Its translation is CASSSQVRGIVLTLHF.

The chain is built from TRBV5-6 and TRBJ1-2, with D uncertain. This CDR3 spans 14 amino acids. V was trimmed by 7 bases and J by 0 bases, leaving 13 bases between them. Germline V gene sequence: CDR1 SGHDT, CDR2 YYEEEE. The CDR3 spells CASRTGITNYGYTF. For the CDR3, the DNA is TGTGCCAGCCGCACCGGGATCACTAACTATGGCTACACCTTC.